This TCR beta chain was obtained from a study of technical replicates of blood from a few donors. Measured with immunoSEQ multiplex PCR; TCRdb has only the in-frame clones, and not every one. The sample contains under 80,000 clones, approximately 94% of which appear only once. This clonotype was sampled from a human donor in good health. Sequencing was carried out using T cells isolated from PBMCs.

The CDR3 here is CASSLGQGRIPYEQYF. The CDR3 DNA follows: TGTGCCAGCAGCTTGGGACAGGGACGGATCCCCTACGAGCAGTACTTC. The V and J genes are TRBV5-4 and TRBJ2-7; TRBD1 matches 7 bases. Germline V lookup: CDR1 SGHNT, CDR2 YYREEE (reference sequence). V gave up 0 bases and J gave up 2 bases; unmatched junction bases: 8. This CDR3 comprises 16 residues.